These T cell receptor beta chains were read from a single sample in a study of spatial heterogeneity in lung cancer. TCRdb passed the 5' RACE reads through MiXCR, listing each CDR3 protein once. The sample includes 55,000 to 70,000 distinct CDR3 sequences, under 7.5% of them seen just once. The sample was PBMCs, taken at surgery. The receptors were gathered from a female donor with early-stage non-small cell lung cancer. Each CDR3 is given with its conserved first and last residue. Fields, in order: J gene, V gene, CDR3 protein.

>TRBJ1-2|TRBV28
CASRLNRAYGYTF
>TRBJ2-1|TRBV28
CASSLRARSSYNEQFF
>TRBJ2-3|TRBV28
CASSPTGLAGGETDTQYF
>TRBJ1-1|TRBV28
CASRQELDTEAFF
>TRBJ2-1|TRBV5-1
CASRQQQGRNEQFF
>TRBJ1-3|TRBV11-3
CASSLISTSSGNTIYF
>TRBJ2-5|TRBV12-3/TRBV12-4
CASSGQSGRETQYF
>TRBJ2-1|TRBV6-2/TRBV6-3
CASSYIGISYNEQFF
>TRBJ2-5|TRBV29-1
CSVDSGPGGETQYF
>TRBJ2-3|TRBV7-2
CASSQGPADTQYF
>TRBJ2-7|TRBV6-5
CASTSRILEQYF
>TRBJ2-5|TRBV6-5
CASRPPGRETQYF
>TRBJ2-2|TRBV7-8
CASSADRGLNTGELFF
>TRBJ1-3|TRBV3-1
CASSQERIRSGGSSGNTIYF
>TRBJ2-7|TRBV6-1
CASSRTGAHYEQYF
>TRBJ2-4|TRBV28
CASSLLGDPKNIQYF
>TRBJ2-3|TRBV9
CASSSPGRDQSTDTQYF
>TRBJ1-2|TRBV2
CATLSVSRDYGYTF
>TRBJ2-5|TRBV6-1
CASSPGTTETQYF
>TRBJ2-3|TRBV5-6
CASSSTPGTVIDTQYF
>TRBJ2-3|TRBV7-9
CASSALTAGVSTDTQYF
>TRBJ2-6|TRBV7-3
CASSLHLRTTGANVLTF
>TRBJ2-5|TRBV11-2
CASSSRRGEGTQYF
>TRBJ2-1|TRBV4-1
CASGQGGLDEQFF
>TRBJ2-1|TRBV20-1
CSARDWGSNEQFF
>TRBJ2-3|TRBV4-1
CASSQAASGGSTDTQYF
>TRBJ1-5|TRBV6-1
CAVAPGWNQPQHF
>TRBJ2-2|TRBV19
CASTTIRDTGELFF
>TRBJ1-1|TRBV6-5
CASSPGRNTEAFF
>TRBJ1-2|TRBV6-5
CASSWDGGGYTF
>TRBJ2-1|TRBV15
CATSRAASATYNEQFF
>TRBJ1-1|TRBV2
CAQSGQHHRGAEAFF
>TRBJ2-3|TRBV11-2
CASSRSGRATDTQYF
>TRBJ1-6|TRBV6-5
CASSYSGGYAYNSPLHF
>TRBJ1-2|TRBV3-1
CASSQVPGATYGYTF
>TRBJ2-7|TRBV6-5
CASSPRGPLSYEQYF
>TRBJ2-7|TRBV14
CASRKTGTTYEQYF
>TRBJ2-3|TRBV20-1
CSASLAGYVNTQYF
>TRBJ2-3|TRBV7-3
CASSSSLAGGTDTQYF